A single sample is the source of the 32 T cell receptor beta chains below, sequenced in a study of shared clonotypes between healthy human individuals (TCRdb year 2020). Library generation was performed with the immunoSEQ multiplex PCR assay. Entries here come from immuneACCESS through TCRdb and include only in-frame sequences with V and J called. Some clones fail to appear in such tables; in the studies checked, an unresolved V gene covers under half of the shortfall, and the cause of the remainder is unknown. The sample has under 700,000 clones on record, 95% of them singletons. The ten most abundant clones make up approximately 0.11% of the sample. CD8 naive samples consisted of CD45RO-negative cells that were positively selected for CCR7, yielding a CD45RA+CCR7+ population without TemRA cells. The specimen was naive CD8+ T cells sorted from blood. The cell subset or site label for this specimen denotes: CD45RA+CCR7+. These TCRs come from a woman aged 30 to 39 in good health.

The chain has TRBV9 and TRBJ2-1; D is undetermined. Germline V CDR1 and CDR2: SGDLS, YYNGEE. V was trimmed by 0 bases and J by 8 bases, leaving 6 bases between them. This CDR3 contains 12 residues. The chain's CDR3 is CASSVDGDEQFF. In DNA, the CDR3 is TGTGCCAGCAGCGTAGACGGCGATGAGCAGTTCTTC.

This clone showed up just once. The J gene is TRBJ1-1, the V gene TRBV27; D remains unclear. CDR3 length equals 14 residues. Trimming cost V 7 bases and J 1 base, with 13 bases left between them. Germline CDR1 reads MNHEY; CDR2 reads SMNVEV (reference sequence). CDR3: CASTQAYGNTEAFF. Here the CDR3 DNA reads TGTGCCAGCACTCAAGCGTACGGGAACACTGAAGCTTTCTTT.

V and J are TRBV9 and TRBJ2-7, with D possibly being TRBD2 (6 bases). Germline values: CDR1 SGDLS, CDR2 YYNGEE. V lost 0 bases and J 5 bases, leaving 12 bases between the germline ends. The CDR3 extends over 14 amino acids. In DNA, the CDR3 is TGTGCCAGCAGCGTAGCGAGTCGGGGGAACGAGCAGTACTTC. This codes for CASSVASRGNEQYF.

The gene calls are TRBV9 and TRBJ2-7, with a possible D match to TRBD2 (7 bases). The CDR3 spans 13 residues. Germline CDR1 SGDLS, CDR2 YYNGEE. V was trimmed by 6 bases and J by 4 bases, leaving 14 bases between them. The CDR3: CASNLEGGYEQYF. DNA for the CDR3: TGTGCCAGCAACCTTGAGGGGGGGTACGAGCAGTACTTC.

Turning to this clone: The same CDR3 also results from other DNA sequences found in this sample. This chain joins TRBV19 and TRBJ2-2, with a weak D call TRBD2 (6 bases). CDR3 length: 16 residues. Trimming removed 3 bases from V and 0 bases from J, with 11 bases in between. Looked up from germline, CDR1 is LNHDA and CDR2 is SQIVND (reference sequence). Here the CDR3 DNA reads TGTGCCAGTAGTATTGGCGCGGGGACGAACACCGGGGAGCTGTTTTTT. Translated: CASSIGAGTNTGELFF.

This clone was detected once. This specimen includes other DNA sequences encoding the same CDR3. The CDR3 sequence: CASSLSAGDSNQPQHF. CDR3 bases: TGTGCCAGCAGTTTATCGGCAGGCGATAGCAATCAGCCCCAGCATTTT. The rearrangement links TRBV27 to TRBJ1-5; no definite D call. CDR3 length: 16 residues. CDR1 is MNHEY, CDR2 SMNVEV, per germline (reference sequence). V lost 0 bases to trimming and J lost 0 bases, with 9 bases between them.

The J gene is TRBJ1-4, the V gene TRBV27, with unresolved D. Germline-derived CDR1 and CDR2 are MNHEY and SMNVEV (reference sequence). With 2 bases removed from V and 4 bases from J, the gap between germline ends came to 14 bases. The CDR3 sequence is 16 residues long. CDR3 region: CASSLIPGYRNEKLFF. CDR3 coding DNA: TGTGCCAGCAGTTTAATTCCCGGCTACCGTAATGAAAAACTGTTTTTT.

The V and J genes are TRBV11-2 and TRBJ2-1; D call uncertain. Germline V gene sequence: CDR1 SGHAT, CDR2 FQNNGV. The CDR3 is made up of 13 amino acids. Trimming shortened V by 5 bases and J by 7 bases, and 12 bases separated the two germline ends. CDR3 loop: CASSRPPENEQFF. The CDR3 DNA is TGTGCCAGCAGCCGACCGCCAGAGAATGAGCAGTTCTTC. Looking up the rest from reference TRBV11-2 and TRBJ2-1 gives the full variable domain: EAGVAQSPRYKIIEKRQSVAFWCNPISGHATLYWYQQILGQGPKLLIQFQNNGVVDDSQLPKDRFSAERLKGVDSTLKIQPAKLEDSAVYLCASSRPPENEQFFGPGTRLTVL.

V gene TRBV6-1 combines with J gene TRBJ2-7; TRBD1 aligns across 8 bases. The CDR3 consists of 15 residues. The V segment lost 7 bases and the J segment 0 bases; nucleotides outside the gene matches: 8. Germline lookup yields CDR1 MNHNS and CDR2 SASEGT. CDR3 amino acids: CASNQGQASSYEQYF. In DNA form, the CDR3 reads TGTGCCAGCAACCAGGGACAGGCGAGCTCCTACGAGCAGTACTTC.

With respect to this clone: Other DNA sequences within the sample encode an identical CDR3. The chain links TRBV27 to TRBJ2-2; 9 positions match TRBD1. Germline trimming cut 3 bases from V and 5 bases from J; bases unmatched to any gene: 4. CDR3 length: 15 amino acids. Germline CDR1 MNHEY, CDR2 SMNVEV (reference sequence). CDR3 region: CASSFSTGGTGELFF. The CDR3 DNA reads TGTGCCAGCAGTTTCTCGACAGGGGGGACCGGGGAGCTGTTTTTT.

The chain couples TRBV5-6 to TRBJ1-2; TRBD1 matches 8 bases. There are 15 residues in the CDR3. The germline V gene has CDR1 SGHDT and CDR2 YYEEEE. Germline trimming cut 4 bases from V and 6 bases from J; bases unmatched to any gene: 11. CDR3 coding DNA: TGTGCCAGCAGCCTACTCATGGACAGGGCCCATGGCTACACCTTC. It encodes CASSLLMDRAHGYTF.

This chain uses TRBV27 with TRBJ2-6, with D unclear. The V gene's germline CDR1 is MNHEY and CDR2 SMNVEV (reference sequence). V lost 2 bases and J lost 2, with 1 base in between. The length of the CDR3 is 13 residues. CDR3 loop: CASSLTGANVLTF. CDR3 DNA sequence: TGTGCCAGCAGTTTAACTGGGGCCAACGTCCTGACTTTC.

V is TRBV5-1 and J is TRBJ2-2; tentatively, D is TRBD2 (6 bases). V was pared by 3 bases and J by 6 bases, with 18 bases between. The germline V gene has CDR1 SGHRS and CDR2 YFSETQ. This CDR3 has 16 residues. Here the CDR3 reads CASSWRLLARAGELFF. CDR3 in DNA: TGCGCCAGCAGCTGGCGGTTACTAGCTCGCGCCGGGGAGCTGTTTTTT.

About this clone itself: This sample includes further DNA sequences coding for the same CDR3. V usage is TRBV27 and J usage is TRBJ2-5, with 7 bases fitting TRBD1. The DNA matches TRBJ2-7 better at its end, which makes the J call doubtful. Germline V gene sequence: CDR1 MNHEY, CDR2 SMNVEV (reference sequence). The CDR3 loop spans 13 amino acids. CDR3 nucleotides: TGTGCCAGCAGCTTCGGACAGGCCTACGAGCAGTACTTC. It encodes CASSFGQAYEQYF.

The chain couples TRBV7-3 to TRBJ2-7, with D uncertain. The CDR3 extends over 11 amino acids. Trimming removed 8 bases from V and 0 bases from J, with 5 bases in between. The V gene's germline CDR1 is SGHTA and CDR2 FQGTGA. The CDR3 DNA reads as TGTGCCAGCGGGGTCTCCTACGAGCAGTACTTC. Amino acids: CASGVSYEQYF.

The J gene is TRBJ2-5, the V gene TRBV29-1, with D tentatively TRBD2 (6 bases). The tail of the sequence fits TRBJ2-7 better, so the J call may be wrong. Per the germline V gene, CDR1 is SQVTM and CDR2 is ANQGSEA. The CDR3 loop spans 13 amino acids. The CDR3 bases are TGCAGCGTTGATTTCGGGACTTCTTACGAGCAGTACTTC. This gives the protein CSVDFGTSYEQYF.

The chain uses TRBV28 and TRBJ2-6, with D maybe TRBD2 (6 bases). From germline, CDR1 is MDHEN and CDR2 SYDVKM. V shed 5 bases and J shed 17 bases, with 13 bases lying between them. The CDR3 length is 11 residues. CDR3 region: CASSPGTWMTF. Here the CDR3 DNA reads TGTGCCAGCAGTCCCGGGACTTGGATGACTTTC.

The rearrangement links TRBV6-5 to TRBJ2-1; no firm D call. Trimming removed 4 bases from V and 0 bases from J, with 13 bases in between. CDR3 size: 16 residues. The germline gives CDR1 MNHEY, CDR2 SVGAGI. The CDR3 region is CASSLVGASSYNEQFF. CDR3 sequence (DNA): TGTGCCAGCAGTTTAGTCGGCGCGAGCTCCTACAATGAGCAGTTCTTC.

The chain links TRBV25-1 to TRBJ2-7; weak D call: TRBD1 (5 bases). This CDR3 contains 12 residues. The V and J ends lost 4 bases and 5 bases respectively, with 9 bases between them. From germline, CDR1 is MGHDK and CDR2 SYGVNS. The CDR3 sequence is CASSVPGNEQYF. The CDR3 DNA is TGTGCCAGCAGTGTACCAGGGAACGAGCAGTACTTC.

About this clone itself: The sample contains more than one DNA sequence encoding this CDR3. The CDR3 bases are TGTGCCAGCAGCGTAGGAGGAGAGAACTACGAGCAGTACTTC. Amino acids: CASSVGGENYEQYF. The V and J genes are TRBV9 and TRBJ2-7; no clear D gene. This CDR3 contains 14 residues. Trimming pared 0 bases from V and 3 bases from J, leaving 10 bases between. Germline V gives CDR1 SGDLS, CDR2 YYNGEE.

This chain joins TRBV7-8 and TRBJ1-5, with 9 bases fitting TRBD1. Trimming cost V 4 bases and J 7 bases; bases outside gene matches: 8. This CDR3 is 15 amino acids long. Germline V lookup: CDR1 SGHVS, CDR2 FQNEAQ. DNA for the CDR3: TGTGCCAGCAGCTCGGGACAGGGAAGCGGACAGCCCCAGCATTTT. Its protein is CASSSGQGSGQPQHF.

This clone was counted a single time. This rearrangement joins TRBV23-1 to TRBJ1-5; possible D gene TRBD1, 6 bases. TRBV23-1 is an ORF; its function is uncertain. The germline V and J ends were trimmed by 1 base and 3 bases, with 13 bases remaining between them. The CDR3 length is 16 residues. The CDR3 is CASSQLGRGPNQPQHF. The CDR3 coding sequence is TGCGCCAGCAGTCAATTGGGCAGGGGTCCCAATCAGCCCCAGCATTTT.

The genes are TRBV27 and TRBJ2-4; D is perhaps TRBD2 (5 bases). Between the trimmed V and J ends, which lost 3 bases and 3 bases, there was a span of 15 bases. The germline V gene encodes CDR1 MNHEY and CDR2 SMNVEV (reference sequence). This CDR3 spans 16 amino acids. CDR3 protein: CASSFLGRGDKNIQYF. The DNA of the CDR3 is TGTGCCAGCAGTTTTTTGGGCCGGGGTGACAAAAACATTCAGTACTTC.

V usage is TRBV9 and J usage is TRBJ2-1; possible D gene TRBD2, 5 bases. V lost 4 bases to trimming and J lost 8 bases, with 13 bases between them. Germline assignment: CDR1 SGDLS and CDR2 YYNGEE. CDR3 length: 13 amino acids. In nucleotides, the CDR3 is TGTGCCAGCAGCCTTGACTATTACGATGAGCAGTTCTTC. Residues: CASSLDYYDEQFF. The variable domain in full, completed from reference TRBV9 and TRBJ2-1, reads DSGVTQTPKHLITATGQRVTLRCSPRSGDLSVYWYQQSLDQGLQFLIQYYNGEERAKGNILERFSAQQFPDLHSELNLSSLELGDSALYFCASSLDYYDEQFFGPGTRLTVL.

With respect to this clone: The sample holds other DNA sequences that translate to the same CDR3. The rearrangement uses TRBV11-2 and TRBJ2-5, with 10 positions matching TRBD2. The trim removed 1 base at V and 3 bases at J, leaving 2 bases unmatched. The CDR3 loop spans 15 amino acids. The germline gives CDR1 SGHAT, CDR2 FQNNGV. The CDR3 is CASSLGLAGKETQYF. The CDR3 region has the DNA TGTGCCAGCAGCTTAGGACTAGCGGGTAAAGAGACCCAGTACTTC.

This chain links TRBV25-1 with TRBJ2-2, with a tentative D call TRBD1 (5 bases). Germline CDR1 reads MGHDK; CDR2 reads SYGVNS. With 9 bases removed from V and 5 bases from J, the gap between germline ends came to 16 bases. The CDR3 loop spans 14 amino acids. In DNA, the CDR3 is TGTGCCAGACCTGGGCAGGGTAAAACCGGGGAGCTGTTTTTT. Translated, it gives CARPGQGKTGELFF.

The chain uses TRBV14 and TRBJ2-5; tentative D call: TRBD2 (5 bases). CDR1 is SGHDN, CDR2 FVKESK, per germline. The CDR3 extends over 14 amino acids. V lost 5 bases to trimming and J lost 11 bases, with 21 bases between them. This CDR3 is CASSYPAGSNRQYF. CDR3 DNA sequence: TGTGCCAGCAGCTACCCCGCGGGCAGTAACCGGCAGTACTTC.

V and J are TRBV29-1 and TRBJ2-1; 8 nucleotides line up with TRBD2. The CDR3 length is 16 residues. CDR1 SQVTM and CDR2 ANQGSEA come from the germline V gene. J lost 7 bases, V lost 4 bases, and 15 bases had no gene match. For the CDR3, the DNA is TGCAGCGTTGTAGGGAGCGGGAGTACGTCAGTGAATGAGCAGTTCTTC. Protein product: CSVVGSGSTSVNEQFF.

This clone occurred a few times. At the DNA level, this CDR3 is encoded by other sequences in the same sample as well. The rearrangement joins TRBV6-5 to TRBJ2-7; 7 bases are shared with TRBD2. Unmatched junction bases numbered 1, after V lost 2 bases and J lost 3 bases. The CDR3 has 13 residues. Germline V gives CDR1 MNHEY, CDR2 SVGAGI. CDR3 region: CASSYGGSYEQYF. The CDR3 DNA reads as TGTGCCAGCAGTTACGGCGGGAGCTACGAGCAGTACTTC.

The CDR3 is CASSFRWGETQYF. The CDR3 bases are TGTGCCAGCAGCTTCCGTTGGGGCGAGACCCAGTACTTC. The rearrangement uses TRBV7-7 and TRBJ2-5, with a tentative D call TRBD1 (5 bases). The CDR3 totals 13 residues. The V and J ends lost 3 bases and 5 bases respectively, with 10 bases between them. Germline values: CDR1 SSHAT, CDR2 FNYEAQ (reference sequence).

This chain links TRBV27 with TRBJ2-7, with TRBD2 identical over 9 bases. CDR3 length: 14 residues. The junction had 9 bases not matched to a gene; V was cut back by 5 bases and J by 7 bases. Germline loops: CDR1 MNHEY, CDR2 SMNVEV (reference sequence). CDR3 bases: TGTGCCAGCAGTCCGACTAGCGGATACCTAGAGCAGTACTTC. Its protein is CASSPTSGYLEQYF.

The chain has TRBV19 and TRBJ2-7, with TRBD1 matching 7 bases. Germline V lookup: CDR1 LNHDA, CDR2 SQIVND (reference sequence). The CDR3 spans 15 residues. Trimming at V came to 1 base and at J to 2 bases, leaving 5 bases not matched to a gene. CDR3 bases: TGTGCCAGTAGTATAGTCCCCGGGACAGCCTACGAGCAGTACTTC. It codes for CASSIVPGTAYEQYF.